The entry below describes one T cell receptor (beta chain). Its antigen remains unknown. The PCR employed 60 Vbeta primers together with 13 Jbeta primers. Method: immunoSEQ multiplex PCR; TCRdb's copy keeps in-frame clones and lacks some. The sample spans about 88,000 clones; the ten largest clones claim 5.5% to 6.5%. This entry is derived from a study of cytomegalovirus exposure and HLA in healthy donors. Study-wide background: One earlier analysis, a look at 180 million or so T cells, found fewer than 140 million unique TCR beta sequences.

General observations from the study: Common viral pathogens were later found to be apparently linked to several of the most significant clusters. The productive fraction for most TCR beta V segments was about 90% or about 30% in an earlier analysis.

This clonotype originated in a girl aged 5 to 17 in good health and CMV-seropositive. The sample was PBMCs.

The CDR3 coding sequence is TGTGCCAGCAGTTTATTCGCAGGGGGCGGCAATGCGCAGTATTTT. This gives the protein CASSLFAGGGNAQYF. The rearrangement links TRBV28 to TRBJ2-3, with 8 bases lining up with TRBD1. CDR3 size: 15 residues. The V and J ends lost 1 base and 10 bases, in that order; junction bases with no gene match: 10. Per the germline V gene, CDR1 is MDHEN and CDR2 is SYDVKM.